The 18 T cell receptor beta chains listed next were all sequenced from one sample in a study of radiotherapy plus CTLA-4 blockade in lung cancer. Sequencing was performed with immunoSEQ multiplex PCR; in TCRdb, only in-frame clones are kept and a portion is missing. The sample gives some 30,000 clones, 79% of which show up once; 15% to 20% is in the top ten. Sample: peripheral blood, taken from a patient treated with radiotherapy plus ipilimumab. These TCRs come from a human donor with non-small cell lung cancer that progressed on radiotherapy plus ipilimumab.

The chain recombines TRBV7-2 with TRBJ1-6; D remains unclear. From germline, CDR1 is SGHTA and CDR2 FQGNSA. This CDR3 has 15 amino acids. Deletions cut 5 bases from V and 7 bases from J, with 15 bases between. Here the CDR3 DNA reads TGTGCCAGCAGCCCCGGCGTTGGAGGCAATTCACCCCTCCACTTT. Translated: CASSPGVGGNSPLHF.

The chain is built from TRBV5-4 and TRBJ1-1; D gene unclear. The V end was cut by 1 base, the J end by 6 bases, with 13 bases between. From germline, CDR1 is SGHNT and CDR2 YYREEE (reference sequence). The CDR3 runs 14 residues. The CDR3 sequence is CASSLSGNIAEAFF. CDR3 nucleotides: TGTGCCAGCAGCTTGTCCGGGAATATAGCTGAAGCTTTCTTT.

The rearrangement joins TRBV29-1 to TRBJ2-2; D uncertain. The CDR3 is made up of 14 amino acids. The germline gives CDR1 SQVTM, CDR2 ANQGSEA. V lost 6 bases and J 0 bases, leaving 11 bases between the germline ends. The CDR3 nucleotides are TGCAGCGTGTCGGTACTAACGAACACCGGGGAGCTGTTTTTT. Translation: CSVSVLTNTGELFF.

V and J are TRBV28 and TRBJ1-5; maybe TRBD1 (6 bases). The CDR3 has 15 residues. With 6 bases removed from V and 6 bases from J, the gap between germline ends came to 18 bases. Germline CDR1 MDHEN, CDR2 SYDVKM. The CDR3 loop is CASSPRQGYGQPQHF. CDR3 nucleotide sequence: TGTGCCAGCAGCCCAAGGCAGGGGTACGGTCAGCCCCAGCATTTT.

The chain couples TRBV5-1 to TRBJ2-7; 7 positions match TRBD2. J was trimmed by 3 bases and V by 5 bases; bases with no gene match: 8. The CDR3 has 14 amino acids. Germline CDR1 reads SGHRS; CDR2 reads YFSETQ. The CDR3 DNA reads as TGCGCCAGCAGAGTTAGCGGGTTTGTCTACGAGCAGTACTTC. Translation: CASRVSGFVYEQYF.

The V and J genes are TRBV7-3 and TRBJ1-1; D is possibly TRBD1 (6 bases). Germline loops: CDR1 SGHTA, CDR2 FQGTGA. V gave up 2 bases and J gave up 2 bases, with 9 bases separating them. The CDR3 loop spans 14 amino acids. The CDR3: CASSLGGTNTEAFF. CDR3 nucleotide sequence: TGTGCCAGCAGCTTAGGAGGGACAAACACTGAAGCTTTCTTT.

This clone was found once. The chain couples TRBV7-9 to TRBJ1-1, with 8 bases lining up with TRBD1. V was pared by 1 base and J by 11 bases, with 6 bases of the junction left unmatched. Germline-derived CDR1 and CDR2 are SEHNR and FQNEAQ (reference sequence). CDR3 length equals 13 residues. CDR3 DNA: TGTGCCAGCAGCTTAGATCACAGGGGGTCTGCTTTCTTT. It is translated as CASSLDHRGSAFF.

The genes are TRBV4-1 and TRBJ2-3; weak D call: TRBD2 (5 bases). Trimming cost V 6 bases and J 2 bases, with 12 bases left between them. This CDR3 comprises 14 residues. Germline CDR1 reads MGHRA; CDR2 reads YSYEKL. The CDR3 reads CASSQLVHTDTQYF. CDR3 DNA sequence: TGCGCCAGCAGTCAACTAGTCCACACAGATACGCAGTATTTT.

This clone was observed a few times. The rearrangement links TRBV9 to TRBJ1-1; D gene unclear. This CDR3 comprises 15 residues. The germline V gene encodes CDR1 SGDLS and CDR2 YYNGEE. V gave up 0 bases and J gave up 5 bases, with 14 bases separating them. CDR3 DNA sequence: TGTGCCAGCAGCGTAGACTTCCTGGGTGGAACTGAAGCTTTCTTT. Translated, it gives CASSVDFLGGTEAFF.

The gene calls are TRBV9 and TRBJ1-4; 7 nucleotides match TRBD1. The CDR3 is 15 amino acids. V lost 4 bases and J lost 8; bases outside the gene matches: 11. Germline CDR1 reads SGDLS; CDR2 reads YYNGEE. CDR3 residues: CASSPTGTEGEKLFF. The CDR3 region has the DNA TGTGCCAGCAGCCCGACCGGGACAGAAGGCGAAAAACTGTTTTTT.

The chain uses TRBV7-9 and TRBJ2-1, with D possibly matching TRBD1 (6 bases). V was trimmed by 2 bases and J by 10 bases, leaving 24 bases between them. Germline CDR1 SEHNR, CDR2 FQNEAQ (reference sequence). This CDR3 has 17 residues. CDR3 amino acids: CASSLSQGIPGGSEQFF. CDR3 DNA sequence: TGTGCCAGCAGCTTATCGCAGGGGATCCCAGGCGGATCCGAGCAGTTCTTC.

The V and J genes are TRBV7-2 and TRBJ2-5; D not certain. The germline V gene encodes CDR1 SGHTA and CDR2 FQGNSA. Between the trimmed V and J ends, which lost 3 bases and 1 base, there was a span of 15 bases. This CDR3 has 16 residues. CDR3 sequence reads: CASSLGLGLGQETQYF. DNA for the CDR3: TGTGCCAGCAGCTTGGGGTTAGGGCTTGGCCAAGAGACCCAGTACTTC.

The CDR3 sequence: CASSLRARYGYTF. CDR3 DNA sequence: TGTGCCAGCAGTTTAAGGGCTCGCTATGGCTACACCTTC. This chain uses TRBV28 with TRBJ1-2; the D is unclear. CDR1 is MDHEN and CDR2 is SYDVKM in the germline V gene. The CDR3 is 13 residues long. Trimming removed 2 bases from V and 4 bases from J, with 8 bases in between.

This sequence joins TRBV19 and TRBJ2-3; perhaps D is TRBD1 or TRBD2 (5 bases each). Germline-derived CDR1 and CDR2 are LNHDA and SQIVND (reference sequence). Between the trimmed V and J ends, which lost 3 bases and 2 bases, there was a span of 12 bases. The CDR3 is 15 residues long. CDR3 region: CASSIGAGPTDTQYF. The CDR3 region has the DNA TGTGCCAGTAGTATCGGGGCCGGACCCACAGATACGCAGTATTTT.

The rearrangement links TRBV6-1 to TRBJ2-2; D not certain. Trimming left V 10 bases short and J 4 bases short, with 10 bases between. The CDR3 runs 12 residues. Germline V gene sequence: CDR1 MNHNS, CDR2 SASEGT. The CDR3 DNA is TGTGCCACCTTCCGGTCCACCGGGGAGCTGTTTTTT. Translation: CATFRSTGELFF.

This CDR3 is CASSQGEHNEQYF. The CDR3 nucleotides are TGTGCCAGCAGCCAAGGGGAACATAACGAGCAGTACTTC. The chain couples TRBV4-2 to TRBJ2-7, with no clear D. Per the germline V gene, CDR1 is LGHNA and CDR2 is YNFKEQ. The CDR3 runs 13 residues. V lost 1 base, J lost 5 bases, and 9 bases lay in between.

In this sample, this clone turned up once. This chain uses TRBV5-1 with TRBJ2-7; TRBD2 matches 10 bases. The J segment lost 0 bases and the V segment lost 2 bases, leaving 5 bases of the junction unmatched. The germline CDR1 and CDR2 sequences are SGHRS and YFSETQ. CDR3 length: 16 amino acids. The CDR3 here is CASSFPLAGSSYEQYF. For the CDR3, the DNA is TGCGCCAGCAGCTTCCCACTAGCGGGAAGCTCCTACGAGCAGTACTTC.

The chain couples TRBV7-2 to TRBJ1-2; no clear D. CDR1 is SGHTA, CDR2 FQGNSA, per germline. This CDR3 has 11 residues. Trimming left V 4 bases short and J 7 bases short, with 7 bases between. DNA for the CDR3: TGTGCCAGCAGCTCCCTCCTTGGCTACACCTTC. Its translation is CASSSLLGYTF.